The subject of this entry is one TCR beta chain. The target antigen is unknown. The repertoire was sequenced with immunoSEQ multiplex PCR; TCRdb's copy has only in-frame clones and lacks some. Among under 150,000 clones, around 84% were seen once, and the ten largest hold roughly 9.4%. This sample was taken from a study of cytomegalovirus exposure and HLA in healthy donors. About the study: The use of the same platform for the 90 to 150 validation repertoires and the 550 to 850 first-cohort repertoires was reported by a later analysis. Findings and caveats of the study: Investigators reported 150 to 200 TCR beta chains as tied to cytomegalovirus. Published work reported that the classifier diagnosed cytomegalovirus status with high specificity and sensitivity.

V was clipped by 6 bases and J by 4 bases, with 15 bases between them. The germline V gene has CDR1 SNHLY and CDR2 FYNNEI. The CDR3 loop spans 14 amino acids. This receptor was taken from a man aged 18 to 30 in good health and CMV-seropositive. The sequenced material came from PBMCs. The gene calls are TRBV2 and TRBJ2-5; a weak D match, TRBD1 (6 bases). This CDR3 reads CASSLNRDTETQYF. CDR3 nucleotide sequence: TGTGCCAGCAGCCTGAACAGGGACACAGAGACCCAGTACTTC.